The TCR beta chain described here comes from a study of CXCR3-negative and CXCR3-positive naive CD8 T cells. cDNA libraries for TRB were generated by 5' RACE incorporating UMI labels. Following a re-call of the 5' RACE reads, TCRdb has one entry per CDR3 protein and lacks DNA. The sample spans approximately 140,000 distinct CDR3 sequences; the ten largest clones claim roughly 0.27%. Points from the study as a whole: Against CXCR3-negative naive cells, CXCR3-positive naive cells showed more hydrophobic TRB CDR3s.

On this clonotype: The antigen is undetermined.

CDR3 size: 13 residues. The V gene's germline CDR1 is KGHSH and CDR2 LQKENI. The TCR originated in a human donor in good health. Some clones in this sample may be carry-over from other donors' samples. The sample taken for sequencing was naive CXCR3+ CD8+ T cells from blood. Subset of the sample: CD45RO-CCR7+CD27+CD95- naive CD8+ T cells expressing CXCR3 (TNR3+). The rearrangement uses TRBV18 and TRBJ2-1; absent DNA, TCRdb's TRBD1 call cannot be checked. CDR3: CASRTDMLGEQFF.